This T cell receptor (beta chain) derives from a study of blood T cell repertoires in COVID-19. Study summary: Sites across the United States, Italy and Spain contributed samples from acute and convalescent COVID-19. T cells, B-cell-depleted T cells, or PBMCs supplied cDNA or gDNA.

This clone was recorded only once. Original handling: Amplified reference gene primers provided the basis for estimating nucleated cell counts. Using immunoSEQ multiplex PCR, the repertoire was profiled, and TCRdb retains in-frame clones only, with some absent. V, J and clone size are those of that table, while D and trimming were read from the DNA. The data contain 110,000 to 150,000 clones, almost 80% of them seen just once; the ten biggest clones take up about 8.7%. The sequencing sample was made of peripheral blood. The TCR was taken from a man over 45 with active or convalescent COVID-19.

CDR3 amino acids: CASRGEQPTYNEQFF. The DNA of the CDR3 is TGTGCCAGCAGAGGAGAACAACCGACCTACAATGAGCAGTTCTTC. This chain uses TRBV11-2 with TRBJ2-1; D gene ambiguous. The CDR3 extends over 15 amino acids. Germline V gene data show CDR1 as SGHAT and CDR2 as FQNNGV. Trimming took 6 bases from V and 2 from J, leaving 14 bases between them.